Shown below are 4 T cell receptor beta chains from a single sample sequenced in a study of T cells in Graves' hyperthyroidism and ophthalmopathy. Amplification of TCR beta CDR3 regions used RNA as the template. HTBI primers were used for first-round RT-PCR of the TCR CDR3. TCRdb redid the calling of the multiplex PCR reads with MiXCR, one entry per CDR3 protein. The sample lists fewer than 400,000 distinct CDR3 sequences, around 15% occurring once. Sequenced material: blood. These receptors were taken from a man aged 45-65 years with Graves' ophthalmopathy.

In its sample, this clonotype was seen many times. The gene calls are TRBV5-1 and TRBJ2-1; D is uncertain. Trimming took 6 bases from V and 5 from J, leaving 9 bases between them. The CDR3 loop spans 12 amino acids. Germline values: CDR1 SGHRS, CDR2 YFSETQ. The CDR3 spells CASNAYHNEQFF. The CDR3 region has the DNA TGCGCCAGCAACGCATACCACAATGAGCAGTTCTTC.

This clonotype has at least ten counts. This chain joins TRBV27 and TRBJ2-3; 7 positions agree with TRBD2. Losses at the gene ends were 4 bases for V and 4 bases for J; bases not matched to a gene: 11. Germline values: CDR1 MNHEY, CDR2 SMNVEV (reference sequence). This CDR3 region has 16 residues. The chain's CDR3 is CASSWGGSGIPDTQYF. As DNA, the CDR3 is TGTGCCAGCAGTTGGGGCGGGAGTGGGATCCCAGATACGCAGTATTTT.

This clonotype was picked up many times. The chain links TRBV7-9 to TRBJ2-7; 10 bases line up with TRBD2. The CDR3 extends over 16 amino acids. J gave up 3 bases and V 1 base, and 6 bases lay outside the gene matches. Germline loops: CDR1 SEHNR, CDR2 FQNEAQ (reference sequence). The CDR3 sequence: CASSLGDLAGDYEQYF. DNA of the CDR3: TGTGCCAGCAGCTTAGGAGATCTAGCGGGAGACTACGAGCAGTACTTC. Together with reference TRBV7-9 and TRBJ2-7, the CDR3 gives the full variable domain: DTGVSQNPRHKITKRGQNVTFRCDPISEHNRLYWYRQTLGQGPEFLTYFQNEAQLEKSRLLSDRFSAERPKGSFSTLEIQRTEQGDSAMYLCASSLGDLAGDYEQYFGPGTRLTVT.

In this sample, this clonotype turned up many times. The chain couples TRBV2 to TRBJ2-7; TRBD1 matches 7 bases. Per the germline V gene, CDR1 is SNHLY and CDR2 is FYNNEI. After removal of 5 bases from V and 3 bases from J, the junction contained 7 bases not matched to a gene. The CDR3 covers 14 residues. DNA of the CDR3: TGTGCCAGCAGTCCCGGGACAGAAAACTACGAGCAGTACTTC. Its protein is CASSPGTENYEQYF.